This T cell receptor (beta chain) was obtained from a study of CD4 and CD8 cells across lung adenocarcinoma regions listed by TCRdb under 2018. As for the study more broadly: To look at intratumor heterogeneity in the T cell receptor repertoire, the study compared tumor centers against tumor margins.

The CDR3 has 14 amino acids, counting the end cysteine and phenylalanine. Of all the DNA, just the CDR3 is kept, 42 bases in frame from base 1. A distance of 15 bases separates the germline ends of V and J, which lose 4 bases and 8 bases respectively. Sequences MNHNS (CDR1) and SASEGT (CDR2) are obtained from the germline V gene. The table lists this clonotype with many counts. It has no known antigen specificity. No per-base quality is available; no much larger clone lies one base away. Library preparation used PCR. The sequencer was a HiSeq X Ten. In-frame beta chains were kept once TCRdb had trimmed the public reads at Q25 with fastp and called clones with MiXCR. For every CDR3 protein sequence, its rows merge into one entry that carries the most common genes and DNA. The sample table records 7,500 to 8,500 distinct CDR3 sequences; less than 55% of these occur just once. In total, the top ten clones hold around 30% of the sample.

The donors were patients who had localized lung adenocarcinoma, which is a subtype of non-small cell lung cancer. The samples were taken from the margins of localized lung adenocarcinomas. CD4+ T cells from tumor tissue were profiled separately from CD8+ T cells for TCR repertoire analysis. The sequence was collected from a male donor with lung adenocarcinoma. The CD4 and CD8 labels of this study may be unreliable. Sequencing was done on a sample of CD4+ T cells from the margin of a lung tumor. The cell subset or site label on this specimen signifies: tumor margin region. The chain employs TRBV6-1 and TRBJ2-4; possibly the D gene is TRBD2, per 5 matching bases. The CDR3 protein is CASSAWRPGDIQYF. The DNA reads TGTGCCAGCAGTGCTTGGAGGCCTGGGGACATTCAGTACTTC.